This T cell receptor beta chain is drawn from a study of regulatory T cells in long-lasting Graves disease. Study-wide results and caveats: Gene preferences differed: TRBV28, TRBJ1-2, TRBJ2-5 in persistent cases. Accuracy may have suffered from the small sample size.

As for time point: newly diagnosed GD, antithyroid drugs for less than 3 months. Generation of the TCR library employed RNA extracted from PBMCs. CDR1 is DFQATT and CDR2 is SNEGSKA in the germline V gene (reference sequence). V was shortened by 6 bases and J by 1 base, with 15 bases between the two germline ends. The CDR3 contains 14 residues. This clonotype occurred many times. Its cognate antigen is unknown. Libraries of TCR beta came from iRepertoire HTBI primers plus Arm-PCR of CDR3 regions. TCRdb used MiXCR to reprocess the multiplex PCR reads, holding one entry per CDR3 protein. The sample has 360,000 or so distinct CDR3 sequences, 12% seen once. These same data were also listed under a study on T cells in Graves' hyperthyroidism and ophthalmopathy. That work contributes: Uncontrolled infection, other autoimmune disease, pregnancy or lactation excluded patients. HTBI primers drove first-round RT-PCR of the TCR CDR3.

Specimen: peripheral blood mononuclear cells (PBMCs), collected at new diagnosis, from a patient treated with antithyroid drugs. The sequence derives from a woman aged 18-29 years with Graves disease. The chain combines TRBV20-1 with TRBJ1-1, with D unclear. The DNA of the CDR3 is TGCAGTGCGGGAGTTGGACCGCAGAACACTGAAGCTTTCTTT. It translates to CSAGVGPQNTEAFF.